Below, one T cell receptor (beta chain) is given with its context. The sample comes from a study of blood T cell repertoires in COVID-19. This CDR3 region has 14 residues. Trimming removed 5 bases at V and 0 bases at J, with 10 bases between. CDR1 MDHEN and CDR2 SYDVKM come from the germline V gene. Some clones are missing from TCRdb's copy, which holds only in-frame ones; the method was immunoSEQ multiplex PCR. In the table there are more than 300,000 clones, about 84% of which are singletons. The clonotype comes from a woman between 45 and 65 years old with acute or convalescent COVID-19. Sequencing was performed on peripheral blood. The chain has TRBV28 and TRBJ1-1, with D perhaps TRBD1 (6 bases). In DNA, the CDR3 is TGTGCCAGCAGTGACCAGGGGATGAACACTGAAGCTTTCTTT. Residues: CASSDQGMNTEAFF.